This T cell receptor (beta chain) was sequenced in a study of blood T cell repertoires in COVID-19. About the research overall: The samples span acute and convalescent COVID-19 from the United States, Italy and Spain. PBMCs, B-cell-depleted T cells, or T cells provided the cDNA or gDNA that made up the material.

V lost 5 bases to trimming and J lost 7 bases; unmatched junction nucleotides: 3. From germline, CDR1 is SGHNT and CDR2 YENEEA. The CDR3 is 12 amino acids. Original methodology: Quantification of nucleated cells was approximated via reference gene primer amplification. Generated by immunoSEQ multiplex PCR, the TCRdb table keeps only in-frame clones and is missing some. Clone size and the V and J calls come from that table; the DNA yielded D and trimming. The sample contains about 100,000 clones, 80% of which appear only once. The V gene is TRBV11-3, the J gene TRBJ1-1; 8 bases line up with TRBD1. The clonotype was recovered from a man aged 65 to 79 with acute or convalescent COVID-19. The sequenced sample was peripheral blood. CDR3 sequence reads: CASSPDRGEAFF. In DNA form, the CDR3 reads TGTGCCAGCAGCCCAGACAGGGGTGAAGCTTTCTTT.